This TCR beta chain was recorded in a study of T cell responses to AZD1222 COVID-19 vaccine. Points from the study as a whole: Among vaccine-associated CD4 TCRs, coverage spanned spike, with dominance at 160-218 and 743-854. Spike-specific TCR breadth and depth went up after people got two AZD1222 doses.

With regard to this clone: Its specificity is unknown. Relative to the germline gene, one junction end is altered; a read error may explain this. Distinct nucleotide sequences in the sample also encode this CDR3.

This CDR3 is built from 12 residues. Germline CDR1 is LGHDT and CDR2 is YNNKEL (reference sequence). Profiling relied on immunoSEQ multiplex PCR, and the TCRdb table lists in-frame clones only, not all of them. The sample includes about 110,000 clones, approximately 90% of them seen just once. Material: peripheral blood, obtained 28 days after the second AZD1222 dose. The chain recombines TRBV3-1 (or the pseudogene TRBV3-2) with TRBJ1-5; D unclear. The sequence was obtained from an adult who received the AZD1222 COVID-19 vaccine. The chain's CDR3 is CASSNSNQPQHF. CDR3 coding DNA: TGCGCCAGCTCTAATAGCAATCAGCCCCAGCATTTT.